This T cell receptor (beta chain) appears in the sequencing data of a study of T cell responses to AZD1222 COVID-19 vaccine. The CDR3 spans 13 residues. V lost 2 bases and J lost 4, with 6 bases in between. Looked up from germline, CDR1 is MRHNA and CDR2 is SNTAGT. Only in-frame clones appear in the TCRdb table, and some are missing; sequencing was by immunoSEQ multiplex PCR. The sample has more than 110,000 clones, around 89% seen once. The study, taken as a whole, reports: Donors, mostly white British, included more females; clonal diversity was possibly underestimated. Recipients of AZD1222 seropositive at baseline numbered only 5 to 7.

In its sample, this clone was seen once. What it binds is not known. The starting material was peripheral blood, obtained on day 0 of AZD1222 vaccination. This chain connects TRBV6-4 to TRBJ1-5; D remains unclear. This TCR was sampled from an adult in good health. CDR3 region: CASSDNENQPQHF. For the CDR3, the DNA is TGTGCCAGCAGTGACAACGAGAATCAGCCCCAGCATTTT.